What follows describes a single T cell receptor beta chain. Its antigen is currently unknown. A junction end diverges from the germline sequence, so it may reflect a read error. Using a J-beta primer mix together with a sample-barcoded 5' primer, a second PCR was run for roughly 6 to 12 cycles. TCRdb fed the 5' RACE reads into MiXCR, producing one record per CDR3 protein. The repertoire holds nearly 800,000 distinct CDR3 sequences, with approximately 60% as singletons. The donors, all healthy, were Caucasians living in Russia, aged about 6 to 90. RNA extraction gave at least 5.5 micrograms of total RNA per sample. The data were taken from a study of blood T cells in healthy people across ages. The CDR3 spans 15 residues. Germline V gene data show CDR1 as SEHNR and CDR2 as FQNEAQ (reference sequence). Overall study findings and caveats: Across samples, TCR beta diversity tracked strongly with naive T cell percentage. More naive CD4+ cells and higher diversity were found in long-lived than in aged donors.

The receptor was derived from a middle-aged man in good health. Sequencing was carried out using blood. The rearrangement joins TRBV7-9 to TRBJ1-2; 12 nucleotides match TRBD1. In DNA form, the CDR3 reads TGTGCCAGCAGCGAGGGACAGGGGGCTGTATATGACTACACCTTC. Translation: CASSEGQGAVYDYTF.